This passage covers 32 T cell receptor beta chains from one sample sequenced in a study of regulatory T cells in long-lasting Graves disease. iRepertoire HTBI primers and Arm-PCR of CDR3 regions built TCR beta libraries. TCRdb reprocessed the multiplex PCR reads with MiXCR, giving one entry per CDR3 protein. The profile shows a few hundred thousand distinct CDR3 sequences, about 15% of them singletons. The sample's time point: newly diagnosed GD, antithyroid drugs for less than 3 months. The TCR library used RNA extracted from PBMCs. The data also belong to a second study, concerning T cells in Graves' hyperthyroidism and ophthalmopathy.

The sequencing here drew on peripheral blood mononuclear cells (PBMCs), taken at new diagnosis, from a patient treated with antithyroid drugs. All receptors come from a woman aged 40 to 50 with Graves disease.

V gene TRBV14 combines with J gene TRBJ1-6; TRBD1 is a possible D gene (5 bases). Between the trimmed V and J ends, which lost 7 bases and 3 bases, there was a span of 22 bases. The CDR3 has 18 residues. Per germline, CDR1 SGHDN and CDR2 FVKESK. The CDR3 sequence: CASTPDMPKSDYNSPLHF. The CDR3, as DNA: TGTGCCAGCACCCCGGACATGCCTAAATCCGACTATAATTCACCCCTCCACTTT.

In this sample, this clonotype turned up many times. The V gene is TRBV10-3, the J gene TRBJ2-1; TRBD2 aligns across 9 bases. The CDR3 has 15 amino acids. The V gene end was trimmed by 7 bases and the J gene end by 7 bases; junction bases not matched to a gene: 11. Germline CDR1 reads ENHRY; CDR2 reads SYGVKD. CDR3 in amino acids: CAIKGRLAGTNEQFF. The CDR3, as DNA: TGTGCCATCAAGGGGAGGCTAGCGGGAACAAATGAGCAGTTCTTC.

In its sample, this clonotype was seen many times. The rearrangement links TRBV28 to TRBJ1-1; perhaps TRBD1 as D (5 bases). Per the germline V gene, CDR1 is MDHEN and CDR2 is SYDVKM. Trimming shortened V by 3 bases and J by 4 bases, and 9 bases separated the two germline ends. This CDR3 comprises 13 residues. The CDR3 is CASSFTRATEAFF. The CDR3 region has the DNA TGTGCCAGCAGTTTTACCAGGGCCACTGAAGCTTTCTTT.

The V call is TRBV5-1, the J call TRBJ1-3, with 7 positions matching TRBD1. V dropped 7 bases and J dropped 2; count of bases not matched to a gene: 9. The CDR3 loop spans 15 amino acids. From germline, CDR1 is SGHRS and CDR2 YFSETQ. The CDR3 sequence: CASGTGEIAGNTIYF. CDR3 DNA sequence: TGCGCCAGCGGTACAGGGGAAATCGCTGGAAACACCATATATTTT.

This clonotype was counted a few times. CDR3 sequence reads: CAARPNTGELFF. CDR3 DNA sequence: TGTGCCGCACGCCCGAACACCGGGGAGCTGTTTTTT. The chain combines TRBV7-9 with TRBJ2-2; D is undetermined. V was shortened by 11 bases and J by 0 bases, with 7 bases between the two germline ends. CDR1 is SEHNR and CDR2 is FQNEAQ in the germline V gene (reference sequence). This CDR3 has 12 amino acids.

In this sample, this clonotype turned up a few times. V and J are TRBV5-5 and TRBJ1-3; D perhaps matches TRBD1 (6 bases). The length of the CDR3 is 15 residues. Germline assignment: CDR1 SGHKS and CDR2 YYEKEE (reference sequence). The ends were cut back, 4 bases at V and 0 bases at J, with 11 bases in the middle. In nucleotides, the CDR3 is TGTGCCAGCAGCCAGAGGACAGCCTCTGGAAACACCATATATTTT. Translating gives CASSQRTASGNTIYF. Variable domain in full (rest from reference TRBV5-5 and TRBJ1-3): DAGVTQSPTHLIKTRGQQVTLRCSPISGHKSVSWYQQVLGQGPQFIFQYYEKEERGRGNFPDRFSARQFPNYSSELNVNALLLGDSALYLCASSQRTASGNTIYFGEGSWLTVV.

V gene TRBV19 combines with J gene TRBJ1-5; the match to TRBD1 covers 8 bases. V was pared by 4 bases and J by 2 bases, with 7 bases of the junction left unmatched. Germline CDR1 reads LNHDA; CDR2 reads SQIVND (reference sequence). CDR3 length: 16 residues. The CDR3 is CASSRETGDRNQPQHF. In DNA, the CDR3 is TGTGCCAGTAGTAGAGAGACAGGGGATCGCAATCAGCCCCAGCATTTT.

This chain uses TRBV15 with TRBJ2-3; D gene unclear. V lost 5 bases to trimming and J lost 6 bases, with 12 bases between them. CDR3 length: 13 amino acids. From germline, CDR1 is LNHNV and CDR2 YYDKDF (reference sequence). For the CDR3, the DNA is TGTGCCACCAGCGATGGGCCTTCGGATACGCAGTATTTT. Translation gives CATSDGPSDTQYF.

The V gene is TRBV3-1, the J gene TRBJ2-7, with TRBD1 identical over 9 bases. V shed 4 bases, J shed 5 bases, and the junction held 6 bases outside the gene matches. The V gene's germline CDR1 is LGHDT and CDR2 YNNKEL (reference sequence). CDR3 length: 14 residues. The CDR3 is CASSRDRVKNEQYF. In DNA form, the CDR3 reads TGTGCCAGCAGCCGGGACAGGGTGAAAAACGAGCAGTACTTC.

The chain has TRBV2 and TRBJ2-3, with 8 bases that match TRBD2. CDR1 SNHLY and CDR2 FYNNEI come from the germline V gene. After removal of 6 bases from V and 4 bases from J, the junction contained 6 bases not matched to a gene. This CDR3 has 14 amino acids. CDR3 nucleotide sequence: TGTGCCAGCAGGAGACCAGCGGGAGCAGATACGCAGTATTTT. This codes for CASRRPAGADTQYF.

Turning to this clonotype: A single base separates this from a much larger clone, so it may be a read error. The chain is built from TRBV12-3 or TRBV12-4 and TRBJ2-7; D may match TRBD1 or TRBD2 (5 bases each). V lost 4 bases and J lost 2, with 12 bases in between. The CDR3 sequence is 14 residues long. The CDR3 here is CASSWGISAYEQYF. DNA for the CDR3: TGTGCCAGCAGTTGGGGGATAAGTGCCTACGAGCAGTACTTC.

This clonotype was recorded a few times. A read error may produce the germline difference seen at one junction end. The J gene is TRBJ2-1, the V gene TRBV5-1; 9 bases match TRBD2. The CDR3 totals 16 residues. Germline values: CDR1 SGHRS, CDR2 YFSETQ. The CDR3 loop reads CASSYYAGGPYNEHFF. The CDR3 DNA reads as TGCGCCAGCAGCTACTATGCGGGGGGGCCCTACAATGAGCACTTCTTC.

The chain recombines TRBV3-1 with TRBJ2-7, with TRBD1 matching over 8 bases. CDR1 and CDR2 (germline): LGHDT, YNNKEL (reference sequence). V lost 0 bases to trimming and J lost 6 bases; unmatched junction nucleotides: 7. The CDR3 sequence is 15 residues long. Here the CDR3 DNA reads TGTGCCAGCAGCCAAGAAAGGACAGGGTATCTCGAGCAGTACTTC. It specifies CASSQERTGYLEQYF.

V usage is TRBV5-1 and J usage is TRBJ2-1, with D perhaps TRBD1 or TRBD2 (5 bases each). V was pared by 7 bases and J by 4 bases, with 15 bases between. Germline assignment: CDR1 SGHRS and CDR2 YFSETQ. CDR3 size: 14 residues. This CDR3 reads CASGDGFGYNEQFF. The DNA of the CDR3 is TGCGCCAGCGGGGACGGGTTTGGTTACAATGAGCAGTTCTTC. Full variable domain (remainder filled in from reference TRBV5-1 and TRBJ2-1): KAGVTQTPRYLIKTRGQQVTLSCSPISGHRSVSWYQQTPGQGLQFLFEYFSETQRNKGNFPGRFSGRQFSNSRSEMNVSTLELGDSALYLCASGDGFGYNEQFFGPGTRLTVL.

This clonotype occurred many times. The gene calls are TRBV6-2 or TRBV6-3 and TRBJ1-2, with D unclear. The CDR3 spans 14 residues. Per germline, CDR1 MNHEY and CDR2 SVGEGT. The germline V and J ends were trimmed by 6 bases and 4 bases, with 15 bases remaining between them. CDR3 sequence reads: CASRMAGVGYGYTF. CDR3 nucleotides: TGTGCCAGCAGAATGGCCGGTGTGGGCTATGGCTACACCTTC.

Turning to this clonotype: One end of the junction varies from germline; a read error may be responsible. The CDR3 DNA reads TGTGCCCGGAGTTCCGGGACAGGGAACTATGGCTACACCTTC. As protein: CARSSGTGNYGYTF. The chain has TRBV30 and TRBJ1-2; 9 nucleotides agree with TRBD1. Per the germline V gene, CDR1 is GTSNPN and CDR2 is SVGIG (reference sequence). CDR3 length equals 14 residues.

This clonotype was counted ten times or more. V gene TRBV3-1 combines with J gene TRBJ1-2; no firm D call. The germline CDR1 and CDR2 sequences are LGHDT and YNNKEL (reference sequence). The V end lost 3 bases, the J end lost 5 bases, and 7 bases lay between the germline ends. CDR3 length equals 12 residues. The CDR3 bases are TGTGCCAGCAGCCAGGCCAATTATGGCTACACCTTC. As protein: CASSQANYGYTF.

This clonotype was seen many times. The CDR3, as DNA: TGTGCCAGCAGCCCCAGGGACAACCGTACAGGAACCCAGTACTTC. It is translated as CASSPRDNRTGTQYF. This rearrangement joins TRBV7-9 to TRBJ2-5, with D possibly TRBD1 on 6 matching bases. The CDR3 sequence is 15 residues long. Germline CDR1 reads SEHNR; CDR2 reads FQNEAQ (reference sequence). The V end lost 5 bases, the J end lost 8 bases, and 21 bases lay between the germline ends.

The rearrangement joins TRBV19 to TRBJ1-5; 9 bases agree with TRBD1. The CDR3 loop spans 19 amino acids. Germline loops: CDR1 LNHDA, CDR2 SQIVND (reference sequence). V lost 4 bases to trimming and J lost 6 bases; unmatched junction nucleotides: 19. CDR3 in DNA: TGTGCCAGTAGTACAGGTATCCCCCGGGACAGGGAATTCGGTCAGCCCCAGCATTTT. Encoded protein: CASSTGIPRDREFGQPQHF.

This clonotype was seen ten or more times. The chain links TRBV11-2 to TRBJ2-3; D call uncertain. The V end was cut by 1 base, the J end by 2 bases, with 4 bases between. The CDR3 contains 13 residues. The germline gives CDR1 SGHAT, CDR2 FQNNGV. Here the CDR3 reads CASSLGLTDTQYF. CDR3 DNA sequence: TGTGCCAGCAGCTTAGGGCTCACAGATACGCAGTATTTT.

The V call is TRBV4-2, the J call TRBJ2-2; 11 bases are shared with TRBD1. The CDR3 is made up of 15 amino acids. The V gene end was trimmed by 4 bases and the J gene end by 7 bases; junction bases not matched to a gene: 5. From germline, CDR1 is LGHNA and CDR2 YNFKEQ. As DNA, the CDR3 is TGTGCCAGCAGCCCCGGACAGGGGGCTAGCGGGGAGCTGTTTTTT. As protein: CASSPGQGASGELFF.

In this sample, this clonotype turned up a few times. This chain uses TRBV27 with TRBJ2-6; D gene uncertain. Trimming removed 3 bases at V and 0 bases at J, with 6 bases between. The germline V gene has CDR1 MNHEY and CDR2 SMNVEV (reference sequence). The CDR3 is 15 residues long. CDR3 sequence (DNA): TGTGCCAGCAGTTTTGCCACCTCTGGGGCCAACGTCCTGACTTTC. It encodes CASSFATSGANVLTF.

This clonotype was seen at least ten times. The rearrangement links TRBV7-2 to TRBJ1-1; no reliable D call. Germline V gene sequence: CDR1 SGHTA, CDR2 FQGNSA. The CDR3 covers 16 residues. V lost 1 base to trimming and J lost 10 bases, with 22 bases between them. The CDR3 region is CASSLVRHSGEEGAFF. CDR3 nucleotides: TGTGCCAGCAGCTTAGTTAGGCATTCGGGCGAAGAGGGAGCTTTCTTT.

The V call is TRBV11-3, the J call TRBJ2-7; D unresolved. V lost 7 bases and J lost 3, with 10 bases in between. The CDR3 is 12 amino acids. CDR1 SGHNT and CDR2 YENEEA come from the germline V gene. In nucleotides, the CDR3 is TGTGCCAGCAACTTTTCCGGCTACGAGCAGTACTTC. It yields the protein CASNFSGYEQYF.

V and J are TRBV7-2 and TRBJ2-5, with TRBD1 matching over 7 bases. Per germline, CDR1 SGHTA and CDR2 FQGNSA. The V segment lost 5 bases and the J segment 2 bases; nucleotides outside the gene matches: 5. There are 14 residues in the CDR3. CDR3 DNA sequence: TGTGCCAGCAGCCAGGGACAGATTCAAGAGACCCAGTACTTC. Its protein product is CASSQGQIQETQYF.

A few counts support this clonotype. The chain recombines TRBV9 with TRBJ1-5, with 7 nucleotides matching TRBD1. V lost 5 bases and J lost 1; bases outside the gene matches: 6. CDR1 is SGDLS and CDR2 is YYNGEE in the germline V gene. There are 15 residues in the CDR3. The CDR3 protein is CASSESGQSNQPQHF. Written as DNA, the CDR3 is TGTGCCAGCAGTGAATCGGGACAGAGCAATCAGCCCCAGCATTTT.

This clonotype occurred many times. This rearrangement joins TRBV18 to TRBJ2-2; 7 bases agree with TRBD2. The V and J ends lost 6 bases and 1 base, in that order; junction bases with no gene match: 5. The CDR3 runs 15 residues. Germline lookup yields CDR1 KGHSH and CDR2 LQKENI. The CDR3 DNA is TGTGCCAGCTCCCCTAGCGGATTGAACACCGGGGAGCTGTTTTTT. It encodes CASSPSGLNTGELFF.

In this sample, this clonotype turned up many times. The chain is built from TRBV2 and TRBJ2-2; 7 nucleotides align to TRBD2. The J segment lost 0 bases and the V segment lost 7 bases, leaving 2 bases of the junction unmatched. The CDR3 has 14 amino acids. Germline assignment: CDR1 SNHLY and CDR2 FYNNEI. CDR3 loop: CASKRESNTGELFF. The CDR3 coding sequence is TGTGCCAGCAAGCGGGAATCGAACACCGGGGAGCTGTTTTTT.

This clonotype was counted many times. V gene TRBV7-2 combines with J gene TRBJ2-1, with TRBD2 matching over 11 bases. The germline gives CDR1 SGHTA, CDR2 FQGNSA. The CDR3 runs to 15 residues. V gave up 6 bases and J gave up 9 bases; unmatched junction bases: 10. CDR3 sequence (DNA): TGTGCCAGCAGACAGACTAGCGGGATTGTTGGTGAGCAGTTCTTC. This translates into CASRQTSGIVGEQFF.

This clonotype was counted ten times or more. The J gene is TRBJ2-7, the V gene TRBV28; D is ambiguous. V lost 3 bases to trimming and J lost 2 bases, with 5 bases between them. This CDR3 region has 12 residues. Germline V CDR1 and CDR2: MDHEN, SYDVKM. The CDR3 DNA reads TGTGCCAGCAGTTTTACAGCCTACGAGCAGTACTTC. Translated: CASSFTAYEQYF.

This clonotype was picked up many times. The chain carries TRBV7-2 and TRBJ2-5; 8 positions agree with TRBD1. The CDR3 contains 14 residues. V gave up 1 base and J gave up 5 bases; unmatched junction bases: 3. Germline V gene sequence: CDR1 SGHTA, CDR2 FQGNSA. This CDR3 is CASSLGTGYETQYF. For the CDR3, the DNA is TGTGCCAGCAGCTTAGGGACAGGGTATGAGACCCAGTACTTC.

This clonotype has a count of ten or more. The CDR3 protein is CASTLYSGANVLTF. The CDR3 DNA is TGTGCCAGCACCCTCTACTCTGGGGCCAACGTCCTGACTTTC. This chain links TRBV6-2 or TRBV6-3 with TRBJ2-6; no clear D gene. The CDR3 runs 14 residues. CDR1 and CDR2 (germline): MNHEY, SVGEGT. Trimming took 7 bases from V and 0 from J, leaving 7 bases between them.